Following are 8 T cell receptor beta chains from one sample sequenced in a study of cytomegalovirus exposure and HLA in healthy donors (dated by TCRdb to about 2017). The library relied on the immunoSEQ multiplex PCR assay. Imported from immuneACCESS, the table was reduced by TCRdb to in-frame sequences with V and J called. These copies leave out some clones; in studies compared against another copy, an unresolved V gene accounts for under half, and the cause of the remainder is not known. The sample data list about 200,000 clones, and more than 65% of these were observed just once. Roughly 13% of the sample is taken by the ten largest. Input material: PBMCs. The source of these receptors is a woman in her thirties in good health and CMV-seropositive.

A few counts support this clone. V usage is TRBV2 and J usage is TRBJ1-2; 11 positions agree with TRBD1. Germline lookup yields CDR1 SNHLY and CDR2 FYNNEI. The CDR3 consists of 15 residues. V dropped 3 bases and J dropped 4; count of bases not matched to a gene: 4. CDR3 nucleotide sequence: TGTGCCAGCAGTGAGGACAGGGGGCATTCCTATGGCTACACCTTC. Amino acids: CASSEDRGHSYGYTF.

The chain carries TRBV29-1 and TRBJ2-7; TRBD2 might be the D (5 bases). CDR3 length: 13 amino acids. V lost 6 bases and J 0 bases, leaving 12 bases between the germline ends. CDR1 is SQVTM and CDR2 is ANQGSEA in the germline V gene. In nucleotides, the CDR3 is TGCAGCGTAGCGGAGACCGCCTCCTACGAGCAGTACTTC. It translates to CSVAETASYEQYF.

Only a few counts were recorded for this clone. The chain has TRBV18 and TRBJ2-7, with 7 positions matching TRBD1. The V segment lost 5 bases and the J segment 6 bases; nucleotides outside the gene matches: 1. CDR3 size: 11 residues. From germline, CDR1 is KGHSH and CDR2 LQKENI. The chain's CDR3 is CASSNRGEQYF. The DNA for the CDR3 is TGTGCCAGCTCAAACAGGGGCGAGCAGTACTTC.

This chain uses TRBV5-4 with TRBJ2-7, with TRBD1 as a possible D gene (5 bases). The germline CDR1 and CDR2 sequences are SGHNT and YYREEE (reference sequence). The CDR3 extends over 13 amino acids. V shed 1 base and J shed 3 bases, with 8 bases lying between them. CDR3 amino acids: CASSLYQGYEQYF. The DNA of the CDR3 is TGTGCCAGCAGCTTGTACCAGGGCTACGAGCAGTACTTC.

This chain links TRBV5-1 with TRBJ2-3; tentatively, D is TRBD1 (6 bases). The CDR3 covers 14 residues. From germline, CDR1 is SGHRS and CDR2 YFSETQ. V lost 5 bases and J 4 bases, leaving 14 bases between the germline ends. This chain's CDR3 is CASSDPTGSDTQYF. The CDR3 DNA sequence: TGCGCCAGCAGTGACCCTACAGGGTCAGATACGCAGTATTTT.

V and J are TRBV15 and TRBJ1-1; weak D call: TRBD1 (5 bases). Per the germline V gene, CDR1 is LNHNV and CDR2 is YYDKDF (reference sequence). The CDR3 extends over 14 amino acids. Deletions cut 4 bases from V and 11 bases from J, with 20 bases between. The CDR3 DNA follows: TGTGCCACCAGCAAGGGGCAGGAAACGTCTAGGGCTTTCTTT. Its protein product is CATSKGQETSRAFF.

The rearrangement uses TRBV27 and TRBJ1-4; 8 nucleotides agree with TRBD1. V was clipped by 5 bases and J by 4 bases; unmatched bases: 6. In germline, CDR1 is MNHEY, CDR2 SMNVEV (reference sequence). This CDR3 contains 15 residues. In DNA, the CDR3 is TGTGCCAGCAGTACGCAGGGGGCGCATAATGAAAAACTGTTTTTT. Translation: CASSTQGAHNEKLFF.

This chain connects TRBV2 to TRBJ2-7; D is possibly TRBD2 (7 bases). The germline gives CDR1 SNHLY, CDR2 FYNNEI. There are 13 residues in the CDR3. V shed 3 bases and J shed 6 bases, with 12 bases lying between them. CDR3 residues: CASSDFGGREQYF. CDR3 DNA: TGTGCCAGCAGTGATTTCGGGGGGCGCGAGCAGTACTTC.